The entry below describes one T cell receptor beta chain. Its antigen remains unidentified. CDR1 and CDR2 from the germline V gene are SGHRS and YFSETQ. This CDR3 has 16 residues. V dropped 1 base and J dropped 1; count of bases not matched to a gene: 3. The data were taken from a study of shared clonotypes between healthy human individuals. Turning to the study itself: CD4 naive and CD4 memory each took three plates per donor, while CD8 naive took two and CD8 memory one. Study-wide results and caveats: A handful of donors showed sharing of approximately 5% of naive CD4 clonotypes. Clonotype sharing among the donors was expected to vary with sequencing depth.

Investigators spread the genomic DNA of each subset evenly over several immunoSEQ plates. Sequenced by immunoSEQ multiplex PCR; TCRdb stores in-frame clones only, minus some. Of about 1.1 million clones listed, 60% to 80% are singletons. The receptor was isolated from a man aged 18 to 35 in good health. Some clones in this sample may be carry-over from other donors' samples. Sequencing was performed on memory CD4+ T cells from PBMCs. Stated subset: CD45RA-negative fraction. The J gene is TRBJ2-3, the V gene TRBV5-1; 10 positions match TRBD2. CDR3 coding DNA: TGCGCCAGCAGCTTGACAGCGGGAGGGGGCACAGATACGCAGTATTTT. It encodes CASSLTAGGGTDTQYF.